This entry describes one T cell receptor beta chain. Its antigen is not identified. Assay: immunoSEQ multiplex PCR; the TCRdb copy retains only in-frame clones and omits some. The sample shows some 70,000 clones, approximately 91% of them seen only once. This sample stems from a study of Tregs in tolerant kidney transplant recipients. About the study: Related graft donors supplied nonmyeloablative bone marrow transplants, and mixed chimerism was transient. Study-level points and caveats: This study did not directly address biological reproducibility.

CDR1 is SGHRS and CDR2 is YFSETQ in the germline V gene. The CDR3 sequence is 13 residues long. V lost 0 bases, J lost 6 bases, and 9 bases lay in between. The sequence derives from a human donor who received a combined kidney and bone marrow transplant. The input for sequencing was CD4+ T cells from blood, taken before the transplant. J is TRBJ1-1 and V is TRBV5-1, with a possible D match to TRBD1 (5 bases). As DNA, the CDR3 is TGCGCCAGCAGCTTGGCCAGGGAGGCTGAAGCTTTCTTT. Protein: CASSLAREAEAFF.